This TCR beta chain derives from a study of response to subunit inactivated influenza vaccine. TCRdb recomputed calls from the RT-PCR reads with MiXCR, one row per CDR3 protein. The table records more than 500,000 distinct CDR3 sequences, around 10% of them present only once. V dropped 4 bases and J dropped 8; count of bases not matched to a gene: 14. Germline values: CDR1 DFQATT, CDR2 SNEGSKA (reference sequence). This CDR3 is 15 amino acids long. This clonotype has a count of ten or more. These data also featured in a second study, about T cells expressing NK-cell markers. As that report states: UMIs accompanied the 5'RACE template switching by which TCR beta cDNA was made.

The receptor's source is a man aged 50-59 years who received an inactivated influenza vaccine. The sequenced sample was PBMCs from blood, obtained on the day of vaccination. This chain links TRBV20-1 with TRBJ1-1; 9 positions agree with TRBD1. CDR3: CSAIRTGTGFGEAFF. CDR3 bases: TGCAGTGCTATTCGTACCGGGACAGGGTTCGGGGAAGCTTTCTTT.